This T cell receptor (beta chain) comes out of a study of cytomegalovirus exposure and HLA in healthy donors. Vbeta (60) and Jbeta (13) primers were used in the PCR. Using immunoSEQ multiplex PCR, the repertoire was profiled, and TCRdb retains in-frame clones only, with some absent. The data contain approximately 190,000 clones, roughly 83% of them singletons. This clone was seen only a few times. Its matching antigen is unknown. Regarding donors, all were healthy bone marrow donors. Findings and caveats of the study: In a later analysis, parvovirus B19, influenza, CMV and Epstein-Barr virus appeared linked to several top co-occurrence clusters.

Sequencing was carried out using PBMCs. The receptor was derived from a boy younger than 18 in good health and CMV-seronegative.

The CDR3: CASSPGGKPLHF. CDR3 in DNA: TGTGCCAGCAGCCCCGGGGGGAAACCCCTCCACTTT. This chain links TRBV6-5 with TRBJ1-6, with D maybe TRBD1 (5 bases). CDR3 length: 12 residues. From germline, CDR1 is MNHEY and CDR2 SVGAGI. Trimming cost V 6 bases and J 12 bases, with 12 bases left between them.